This section outlines one T cell receptor beta chain sequence together with its context. Method: immunoSEQ multiplex PCR; TCRdb's copy keeps in-frame clones and lacks some. Counted here are over 250,000 clones, around 87% occurring once; the ten biggest clones make up approximately 5.3%. This CDR3 is built from 11 residues. The V end was cut by 5 bases, the J end by 4 bases, with 3 bases between. The germline V gene encodes CDR1 SGHAT and CDR2 FQNNGV. This entry comes from a study of blood T cell repertoires in COVID-19. Turning to the study itself: The United States, Italy and Spain provided the acute and convalescent COVID-19 samples.

Cohorts were assigned according to the clinical history that participants reported. Recovery meant two consecutive negative NP/OP PCR tests, professional clearance, or resolved symptoms. Sequencing was done on a sample of PBMCs or T cells enriched from blood (not recorded which). The chain joins TRBV11-2 to TRBJ2-1, with D hard to call. The clonotype comes from a woman between 25 and 40 years old who had recovered from COVID-19. The CDR3 DNA sequence: TGTGCCAGCAGCCCTTACAATGAGCAGTTCTTC. It yields the protein CASSPYNEQFF.